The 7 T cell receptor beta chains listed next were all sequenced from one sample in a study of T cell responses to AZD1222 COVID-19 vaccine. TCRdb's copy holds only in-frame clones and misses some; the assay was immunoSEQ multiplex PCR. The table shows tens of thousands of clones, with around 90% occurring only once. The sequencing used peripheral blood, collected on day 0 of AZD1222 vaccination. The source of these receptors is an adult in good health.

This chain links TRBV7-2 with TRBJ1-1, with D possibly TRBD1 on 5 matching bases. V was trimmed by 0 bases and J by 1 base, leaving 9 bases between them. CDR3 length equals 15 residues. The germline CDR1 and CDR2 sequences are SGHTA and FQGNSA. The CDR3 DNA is TGTGCCAGCAGCTTAGCCAGCGGGGCGAACACTGAAGCTTTCTTT. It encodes CASSLASGANTEAFF.

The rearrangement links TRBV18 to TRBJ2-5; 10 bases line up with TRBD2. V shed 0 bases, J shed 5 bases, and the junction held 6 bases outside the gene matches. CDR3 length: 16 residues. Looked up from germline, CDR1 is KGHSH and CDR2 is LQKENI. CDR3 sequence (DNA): TGTGCCAGCTCACCACCAGCTAGCGGGAGTGTGGAGACCCAGTACTTC. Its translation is CASSPPASGSVETQYF.

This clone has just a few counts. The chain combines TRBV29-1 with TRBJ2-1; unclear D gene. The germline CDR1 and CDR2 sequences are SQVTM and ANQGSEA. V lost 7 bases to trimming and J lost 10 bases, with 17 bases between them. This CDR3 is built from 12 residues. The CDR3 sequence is CSASDGSQEQFF. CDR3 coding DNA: TGCAGCGCATCCGACGGGTCCCAGGAGCAGTTCTTC.

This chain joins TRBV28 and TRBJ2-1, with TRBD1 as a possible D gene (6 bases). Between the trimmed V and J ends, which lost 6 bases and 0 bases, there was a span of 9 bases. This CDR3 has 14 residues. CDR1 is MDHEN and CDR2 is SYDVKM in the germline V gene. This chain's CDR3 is CASRRGSSYNEQFF. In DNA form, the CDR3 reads TGTGCCAGCAGAAGGGGGAGCTCCTACAATGAGCAGTTCTTC.

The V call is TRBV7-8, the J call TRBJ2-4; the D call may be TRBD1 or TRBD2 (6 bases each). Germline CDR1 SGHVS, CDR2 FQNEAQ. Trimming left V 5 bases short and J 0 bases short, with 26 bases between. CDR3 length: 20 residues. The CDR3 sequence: CASSRGWGAGFKRAKNIQYF. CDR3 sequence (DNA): TGTGCCAGCAGCCGAGGGTGGGGGGCAGGCTTCAAGCGAGCCAAAAACATTCAGTACTTC. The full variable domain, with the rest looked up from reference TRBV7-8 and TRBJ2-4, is GAGVSQSPRYKVAKRGQDVALRCDPISGHVSLFWYQQALGQGPEFLTYFQNEAQLDKSGLPSDRFFAERPEGSVSTLKIQRTQQEDSAVYLCASSRGWGAGFKRAKNIQYFGAGTRLSVL.

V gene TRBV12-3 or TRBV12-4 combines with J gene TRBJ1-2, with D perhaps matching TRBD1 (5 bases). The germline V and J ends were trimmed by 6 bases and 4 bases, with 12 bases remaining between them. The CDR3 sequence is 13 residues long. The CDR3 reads CASSMGGSYGYTF. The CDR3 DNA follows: TGTGCCAGCAGCATGGGGGGAAGCTATGGCTACACCTTC.

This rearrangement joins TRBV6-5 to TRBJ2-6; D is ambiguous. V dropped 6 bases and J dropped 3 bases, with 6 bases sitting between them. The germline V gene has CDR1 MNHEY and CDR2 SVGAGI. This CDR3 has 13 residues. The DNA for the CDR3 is TGTGCCAGCAGGATCCTTGGGGCCAACGTCCTGACTTTC. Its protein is CASRILGANVLTF.